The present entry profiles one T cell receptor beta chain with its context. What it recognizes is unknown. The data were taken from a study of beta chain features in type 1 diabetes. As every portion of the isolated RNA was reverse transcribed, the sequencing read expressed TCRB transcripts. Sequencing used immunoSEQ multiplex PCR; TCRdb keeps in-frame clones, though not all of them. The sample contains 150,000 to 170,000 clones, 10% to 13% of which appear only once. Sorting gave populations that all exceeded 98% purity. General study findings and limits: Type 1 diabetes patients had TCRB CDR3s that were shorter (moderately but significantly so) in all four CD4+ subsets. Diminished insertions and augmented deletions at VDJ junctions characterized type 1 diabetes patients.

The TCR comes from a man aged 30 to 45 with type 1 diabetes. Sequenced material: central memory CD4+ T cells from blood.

CDR3 bases: TGTGCCAGCAGTTTGACTCGTGGGACCATATATTTT. It yields the protein CASSLTRGTIYF. The genes are TRBV28 and TRBJ1-3; D gene unclear. The CDR3 is 12 amino acids. CDR1 is MDHEN and CDR2 is SYDVKM in the germline V gene. The V and J ends lost 3 bases and 10 bases respectively, with 10 bases between them. Complete variable domain (other parts from reference TRBV28 and TRBJ1-3): DVKVTQSSRYLVKRTGEKVFLECVQDMDHENMFWYRQDPGLGLRLIYFSYDVKMKEKGDIPEGYSVSREKKERFSLILESASTNQTSMYLCASSLTRGTIYFGEGSWLTVV.